One and the same sample provided the 29 T cell receptor beta chains below, sequenced in a study of T-cell memory formation after mild COVID-19. MiXCR was run by TCRdb on the 5' RACE reads, yielding one entry per CDR3 protein. The data show about 470,000 distinct CDR3 sequences, nearly 25% seen once. The material sequenced was PBMCs or a T cell subset sorted from them (not recorded which). These TCRs come from an adult woman who had mild COVID-19 (a few samples of this study predate the infection). Cell type and time point are not known.

The chain links TRBV25-1 to TRBJ2-7, with D perhaps TRBD2 (5 bases). This CDR3 region has 12 residues. CDR1 is MGHDK, CDR2 SYGVNS, per germline. Trimming stripped 3 bases from V and 5 bases from J, with 8 bases between. DNA of the CDR3: TGTGCCAGCAGTGAGTGGACTGACGAGCAGTACTTC. Protein sequence: CASSEWTDEQYF.

The DNA for the CDR3 is TGCAGTGCAGGGTCTAATGAAAAACTGTTTTTT. As protein: CSAGSNEKLFF. V gene TRBV20-1 combines with J gene TRBJ1-4; D remains ambiguous. V was shortened by 6 bases and J by 3 bases, with 5 bases between the two germline ends. The germline gives CDR1 DFQATT, CDR2 SNEGSKA (reference sequence). The CDR3 covers 11 residues.

This rearrangement joins TRBV5-5 to TRBJ2-5, with unresolved D. V was trimmed by 1 base and J by 1 base, leaving 5 bases between them. In germline, CDR1 is SGHKS, CDR2 YYEKEE (reference sequence). The CDR3 loop spans 13 amino acids. The CDR3 DNA sequence: TGTGCCAGCAGCTTGCGGCCCCAAGAGACCCAGTACTTC. This encodes CASSLRPQETQYF.

The V gene is TRBV7-8, the J gene TRBJ2-7, with 7 bases aligning to TRBD1. CDR3 length: 15 amino acids. Per germline, CDR1 SGHVS and CDR2 FQNEAQ. V trimming: 2 bases; J trimming: 2 bases; junction bases outside the gene matches: 6. CDR3 region: CASSLSPGQTYEQYF. The CDR3 nucleotides read TGTGCCAGCAGCTTAAGTCCGGGACAGACCTACGAGCAGTACTTC.

This clonotype was counted between two and nine times. The chain uses TRBV5-1 and TRBJ2-1; D may match TRBD1 or TRBD2 (5 bases each). V lost 0 bases and J lost 12, with 13 bases in between. Germline loops: CDR1 SGHRS, CDR2 YFSETQ. The CDR3 sequence is 13 residues long. This CDR3 reads CASSLGRLGGQFF. The CDR3 nucleotides are TGCGCCAGCAGCTTGGGACGGCTTGGGGGGCAGTTCTTC.

This rearrangement joins TRBV7-9 to TRBJ2-7, with D perhaps given as TRBD1 or TRBD2 (5 bases each). CDR3 length: 15 residues. The V gene lost 2 bases and the J gene lost 6 bases, with 17 bases spanning the gap. Germline loops: CDR1 SEHNR, CDR2 FQNEAQ (reference sequence). The CDR3 loop reads CASSLSGIRGVEQYF. The CDR3, as DNA: TGTGCCAGCAGCTTATCCGGGATCCGAGGGGTCGAGCAGTACTTC. Full variable domain (remainder filled in from reference TRBV7-9 and TRBJ2-7): DTGVSQNPRHKITKRGQNVTFRCDPISEHNRLYWYRQTLGQGPEFLTYFQNEAQLEKSRLLSDRFSAERPKGSFSTLEIQRTEQGDSAMYLCASSLSGIRGVEQYFGPGTRLTVT.

The chain recombines TRBV7-9 with TRBJ2-3, with TRBD1 identical over 7 bases. The V gene's germline CDR1 is SEHNR and CDR2 FQNEAQ (reference sequence). With 7 bases clipped from V and 2 bases from J, the junction kept 6 bases outside the gene matches. This CDR3 contains 14 residues. Here the CDR3 DNA reads TGTGCCAGCAACAGACAGGGCTCCACAGATACGCAGTATTTT. This encodes CASNRQGSTDTQYF. The entire variable domain, with the rest obtained from reference TRBV7-9 and TRBJ2-3, is as follows: DTGVSQNPRHKITKRGQNVTFRCDPISEHNRLYWYRQTLGQGPEFLTYFQNEAQLEKSRLLSDRFSAERPKGSFSTLEIQRTEQGDSAMYLCASNRQGSTDTQYFGPGTRLTVL.

The CDR3 DNA follows: TGTGCCACCCGAGGGCCTAAAAACATTCAGTACTTC. It specifies CATRGPKNIQYF. This rearrangement joins TRBV24-1 to TRBJ2-4; TRBD2 might be the D (5 bases). The CDR3 totals 12 residues. V was trimmed by 9 bases and J by 4 bases, leaving 9 bases between them. Germline CDR1 is KGHDR and CDR2 is SFDVKD.

This clonotype occurred a few times. The gene calls are TRBV4-2 and TRBJ2-1; unclear D gene. Germline V lookup: CDR1 LGHNA, CDR2 YNFKEQ. This CDR3 is 14 amino acids long. Trimming removed 0 bases at V and 9 bases at J, with 12 bases between. Written as DNA, the CDR3 is TGTGCCAGCAGCCAAGATCACGGGTTAGGTGAGCAGTTCTTC. This sequence encodes CASSQDHGLGEQFF.

This clonotype was detected only a few times. The CDR3 protein is CASSLPTGEQNTEAFF. The CDR3 DNA is TGCGCCAGCAGCCTTCCCACAGGGGAACAGAACACTGAAGCTTTCTTT. J is TRBJ1-1 and V is TRBV5-1, with TRBD1 matching over 7 bases. Unmatched junction bases numbered 10, after V lost 4 bases and J lost 1 base. CDR3 size: 16 residues. CDR1 and CDR2 (germline): SGHRS, YFSETQ. Combining the CDR3 with reference TRBV5-1 and TRBJ1-1 gives the whole variable domain KAGVTQTPRYLIKTRGQQVTLSCSPISGHRSVSWYQQTPGQGLQFLFEYFSETQRNKGNFPGRFSGRQFSNSRSEMNVSTLELGDSALYLCASSLPTGEQNTEAFFGQGTRLTVV.

The chain employs TRBV7-3 and TRBJ2-5; 12 bases are shared with TRBD2. Trimming cost V 4 bases and J 5 bases; bases outside gene matches: 11. CDR3 length: 17 amino acids. Germline CDR1 SGHTA, CDR2 FQGTGA. The CDR3: CASSSLGLAGSEETQYF. In DNA, the CDR3 is TGTGCCAGCAGCTCCCTCGGACTAGCGGGGTCGGAGGAGACCCAGTACTTC. The variable domain in full, completed from reference TRBV7-3 and TRBJ2-5, reads GAGVSQTPSNKVTEKGKYVELRCDPISGHTALYWYRQSLGQGPEFLIYFQGTGAADDSGLPNDRFFAVRPEGSVSTLKIQRTERGDSAVYLCASSSLGLAGSEETQYFGPGTRLLVL.

The chain employs TRBV15 and TRBJ1-5; D perhaps matches TRBD1 (6 bases). Germline values: CDR1 LNHNV, CDR2 YYDKDF (reference sequence). V lost 0 bases and J 6 bases, leaving 12 bases between the germline ends. This CDR3 has 15 residues. CDR3 nucleotides: TGTGCCACCAGCAGAGATCGGGGGGGCGGTCAGCCCCAGCATTTT. Translated, it gives CATSRDRGGGQPQHF.

This clonotype was detected a few times. The rearrangement links TRBV29-1 to TRBJ2-1; D possibly matches TRBD1 or TRBD2 (6 bases each). Trimming shortened V by 7 bases and J by 6 bases, and 10 bases separated the two germline ends. Germline CDR1 is SQVTM and CDR2 is ANQGSEA. The CDR3 has 11 amino acids. The CDR3 nucleotides are TGCAGCGGGGGGGCGCGCAATGAGCAGTTCTTC. It is translated as CSGGARNEQFF.

This clonotype occurred a few times. The V call is TRBV3-1, the J call TRBJ1-3; TRBD1 matches at 7 bases. Trimming cost V 4 bases and J 3 bases; bases outside gene matches: 9. Germline V gene lookup returns CDR1 LGHDT and CDR2 YNNKEL (reference sequence). CDR3 length: 16 residues. The CDR3 DNA follows: TGTGCCAGCAGCCCACCGGACAGGTCGGTTGGAAACACCATATATTTT. Its protein product is CASSPPDRSVGNTIYF.

The V call is TRBV2, the J call TRBJ2-3, with 9 bases identical to TRBD2. The CDR3 runs to 16 residues. Germline CDR1 SNHLY, CDR2 FYNNEI. V lost 6 bases and J lost 4; bases outside the gene matches: 11. Written as DNA, the CDR3 is TGTGCCAGCAGCCCAACCGGGACTAGCATGGCAGATACGCAGTATTTT. Translated: CASSPTGTSMADTQYF.

V is TRBV30 and J is TRBJ2-1; TRBD2 is a possible D gene (5 bases). The CDR3 is 12 amino acids. Germline V gene lookup returns CDR1 GTSNPN and CDR2 SVGIG (reference sequence). V was cut by 6 bases and J by 10 bases, with 16 bases left in between. CDR3 nucleotides: TGTGCCTGCGGAGGTCAGATCAAGGAGCAGTTCTTC. This codes for CACGGQIKEQFF.

The chain recombines TRBV4-3 with TRBJ1-2; 8 nucleotides align to TRBD1. The CDR3 consists of 15 residues. Germline trimming cut 0 bases from V and 5 bases from J; bases unmatched to any gene: 5. Germline loops: CDR1 LGHNA, CDR2 YSLEER. In DNA, the CDR3 is TGCGCCAGCAGCCAAGAGCGGACAGGGTGGTATGGCTACACCTTC. Translation gives CASSQERTGWYGYTF.

There are many counts of this clonotype. The CDR3 reads CASSTGDYYNEQFF. The CDR3 nucleotides read TGCGCCAGCAGTACAGGGGATTATTACAATGAGCAGTTCTTC. This chain uses TRBV5-1 with TRBJ2-1; 7 nucleotides match TRBD1. V shed 5 bases and J 4 bases; nucleotides not matched to a gene: 6. The CDR3 is made up of 14 amino acids. CDR1 is SGHRS, CDR2 YFSETQ, per germline.

This clonotype was counted between two and nine times. This rearrangement joins TRBV20-1 to TRBJ2-7, with D possibly matching TRBD1 (6 bases). There are 13 residues in the CDR3. Germline assignment: CDR1 DFQATT and CDR2 SNEGSKA (reference sequence). The V end lost 4 bases, the J end lost 1 base, and 11 bases lay between the germline ends. The CDR3, as DNA: TGCAGTGCTATCGCAGGGGATTCCTACGAGCAGTACTTC. Translated, it gives CSAIAGDSYEQYF.

This clonotype was seen a handful of times. V usage is TRBV10-3 and J usage is TRBJ2-1, with a tentative D call TRBD1 (5 bases). This CDR3 has 12 amino acids. CDR1 is ENHRY, CDR2 SYGVKD, per germline. Trimming took off 6 bases at V and 9 bases at J, with 12 bases between the two ends. CDR3 protein: CAISLGQGEQFF. DNA for the CDR3: TGTGCCATCAGCCTCGGGCAGGGTGAGCAGTTCTTC.

The genes are TRBV12-3 or TRBV12-4 and TRBJ1-5; D may be TRBD1 (5 bases). CDR3 size: 14 residues. With 6 bases removed from V and 0 bases from J, the gap between germline ends came to 9 bases. The CDR3 nucleotides are TGTGCCAGCAGGACAGAAAATAGCAATCAGCCCCAGCATTTT. Its translation: CASRTENSNQPQHF.

The chain carries TRBV7-3 and TRBJ2-7, with TRBD1 matching 9 bases. The CDR3 loop spans 14 amino acids. CDR1 is SGHTA, CDR2 FQGTGA, per germline. Trimming cost V 2 bases and J 7 bases; bases outside gene matches: 6. The CDR3, as DNA: TGTGCCAGCAGCTTAGGGACAGGGTATGAGGAGCAGTACTTC. Translation: CASSLGTGYEEQYF.

In this sample, this clonotype turned up a few times. The genes are TRBV6-1 and TRBJ1-1; D is perhaps TRBD1 (6 bases). The germline V and J ends were trimmed by 6 bases and 0 bases, with 14 bases remaining between them. The CDR3 extends over 15 amino acids. CDR1 and CDR2 from the germline V gene are MNHNS and SASEGT. The DNA for the CDR3 is TGTGCCAGCAGATGGGGGGGCCCTATGAACACTGAAGCTTTCTTT. Translated, it gives CASRWGGPMNTEAFF.

This clonotype was counted only a few times. The rearrangement links TRBV4-2 to TRBJ2-4; 9 bases match TRBD2. Per germline, CDR1 LGHNA and CDR2 YNFKEQ. The CDR3 runs 17 residues. The J segment lost 1 base and the V segment lost 4 bases, leaving 8 bases of the junction unmatched. The chain's CDR3 is CASSRDSGSVAKNIQYF. CDR3 in DNA: TGTGCCAGCAGCCGAGATAGCGGGAGTGTGGCCAAAAACATTCAGTACTTC.

This clonotype was detected a few times. J is TRBJ1-1 and V is TRBV12-3 or TRBV12-4, with unresolved D. This CDR3 has 16 residues. The germline V and J ends were trimmed by 3 bases and 5 bases, with 19 bases remaining between them. CDR3 residues: CASSFSSDGLITEAFF. For the CDR3, the DNA is TGTGCCAGCAGTTTTTCCTCTGATGGCTTAATAACTGAAGCTTTCTTT.

The gene calls are TRBV9 and TRBJ2-1; a possible D gene is TRBD2 (5 bases). Between the trimmed V and J ends, which lost 3 bases and 0 bases, there was a span of 16 bases. The CDR3 sequence is 17 residues long. Germline V CDR1 and CDR2: SGDLS, YYNGEE. The CDR3 sequence: CASSANPGADSYNEQFF. The CDR3 region has the DNA TGTGCCAGCAGCGCCAACCCAGGAGCGGACTCCTACAATGAGCAGTTCTTC.

This clonotype was found many times. This chain joins TRBV15 and TRBJ2-3; the D is unclear. CDR1 is LNHNV, CDR2 YYDKDF, per germline (reference sequence). The CDR3 contains 10 residues. V gave up 11 bases and J gave up 5 bases, with 8 bases separating them. The CDR3 bases are TGTGCCTCGTCGGGAGATACGCAGTATTTT. This gives the protein CASSGDTQYF.

The chain is built from TRBV11-2 and TRBJ2-1, with 14 positions matching TRBD2. Germline V gene sequence: CDR1 SGHAT, CDR2 FQNNGV. Germline trimming cut 4 bases from V and 7 bases from J; bases unmatched to any gene: 18. This CDR3 has 20 residues. CDR3 amino acids: CASSSGLAGVRRTGENEQFF. The CDR3 DNA is TGTGCCAGCAGCTCGGGACTAGCGGGAGTTCGAAGGACTGGGGAAAATGAGCAGTTCTTC.

The chain uses TRBV7-2 and TRBJ1-2, with D unresolved. This CDR3 comprises 13 residues. The germline CDR1 and CDR2 sequences are SGHTA and FQGNSA. V was cut by 4 bases and J by 4 bases, with 10 bases left in between. CDR3 coding DNA: TGTGCCAGCAGCTCCCAGCTGAGCTATGGCTACACCTTC. Translating gives CASSSQLSYGYTF.